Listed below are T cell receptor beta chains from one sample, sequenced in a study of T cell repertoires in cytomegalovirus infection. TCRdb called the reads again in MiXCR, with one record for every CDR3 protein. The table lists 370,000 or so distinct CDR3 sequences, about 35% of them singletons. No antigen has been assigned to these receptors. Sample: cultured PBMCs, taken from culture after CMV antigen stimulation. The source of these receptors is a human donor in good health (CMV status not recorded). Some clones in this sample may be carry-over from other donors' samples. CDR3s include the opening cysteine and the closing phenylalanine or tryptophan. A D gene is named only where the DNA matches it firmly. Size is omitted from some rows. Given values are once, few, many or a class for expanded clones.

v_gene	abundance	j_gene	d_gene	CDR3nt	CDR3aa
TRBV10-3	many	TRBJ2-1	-	TGTGCCATCAGTGAACGGCAGGGGAATCTCAATGAGCAGTTCTTC	CAISERQGNLNEQFF
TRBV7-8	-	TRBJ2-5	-	TGTGCCAGCAGCCCCACAGGGGCACGGGGGGGGACCCAGTACTTC	CASSPTGARGGTQYF
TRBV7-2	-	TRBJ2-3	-	TGTGCCAGCAGCTTAGGAAGGGGGTCGGATACGCAGTATTTT	CASSLGRGSDTQYF
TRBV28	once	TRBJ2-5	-	TGTGCCAGCAGTAGCCCGGGACGAGACAGAGAGACCCAGTACTTC	CASSSPGRDRETQYF
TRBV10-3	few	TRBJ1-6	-	TGTGCCATCAGTGACTTGAACAGGGCCAGCTCCTATAATTCACCCCTCCACTTT	CAISDLNRASSYNSPLHF
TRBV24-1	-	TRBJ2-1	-	TGTGCCACCAGTGACCGTCCCCACACGGTAGGGCAGTTCTTC	CATSDRPHTVGQFF
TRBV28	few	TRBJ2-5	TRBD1	TGTGCCAGCACTCCTGGGACAGCCCAAGAGACCCAGTACTTC	CASTPGTAQETQYF
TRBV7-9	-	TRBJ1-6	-	TGTGCCAGCAGCTTAAGTAATTCACCCCTCCACTTT	CASSLSNSPLHF
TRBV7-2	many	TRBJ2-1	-	TGTGCCAGCAGCTTCACGCCCGGAAGAGGGAATGAGCAGTTCTTC	CASSFTPGRGNEQFF
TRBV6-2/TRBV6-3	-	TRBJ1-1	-	TGTGCCAGCACCACGGGGGCTACCCTAAGAAACACTGAAGCTTTCTTT	CASTTGATLRNTEAFF
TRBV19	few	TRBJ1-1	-	TGTGCCAGTACAGCAGGGTTGGCCACTGAAGCTTTCTTT	CASTAGLATEAFF
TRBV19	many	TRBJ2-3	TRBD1	TGTGCCAGTAGTGACCCCCGCAGGGGGCGAGTAGATACGCAGTATTTT	CASSDPRRGRVDTQYF
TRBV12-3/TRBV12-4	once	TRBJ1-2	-	TGTGCCAGCAGTGCTAGTGGACACGGCTACACCTTC	CASSASGHGYTF
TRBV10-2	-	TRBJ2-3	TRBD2	TGCGCCAGCAGTGAGTCACGACTAGCGGGCACAGATACGCAGTATTTT	CASSESRLAGTDTQYF
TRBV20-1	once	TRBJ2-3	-	TGCAGTGCTAGAGACTGGCCTCGCACAGATACGCAGTATTTT	CSARDWPRTDTQYF
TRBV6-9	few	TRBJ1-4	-	TGTGCCAGCAGTTATTCAGGGGCCAGGAAGAACGAAAAACTGTTTTTT	CASSYSGARKNEKLFF